The clone carrying this T cell receptor (beta chain) is a singleton in its sample. Its antigen is not identified. Per germline, CDR1 SGHRS and CDR2 YFSETQ. V lost 2 bases to trimming and J lost 2 bases, with 8 bases between them. The CDR3 totals 14 residues. Primers: 60 Vbeta forward and 13 Jbeta reverse. Original analysis: Among the unique TCR beta chains that a later analysis counted, roughly 80 million in all, about 11 million were shared. Only in-frame clones appear in the TCRdb table, and some are missing; sequencing was by immunoSEQ multiplex PCR. Clonal size and the V and J genes are those of that table, whereas D and trimming came from the DNA. The profile shows around 170,000 clones, about 72% of them singletons. These data come from a study of cytomegalovirus exposure and HLA in healthy donors. Study information: Inside one of the first data releases sat 75 million to 100 million unique TCRs taken from HLA-typed donors.

Study results and caveats: Through in vitro validation, three CMV-associated chains were shown to be specific for CMV antigens.

V and J are TRBV5-1 and TRBJ2-1; D call uncertain. The specimen sequenced was PBMCs. This TCR was sampled from a girl aged 10-17 years in good health and CMV-seronegative. The CDR3 region has the DNA TGCGCCAGCAGCTTTAGCCCCCCCTACAATGAGCAGTTCTTC. Protein: CASSFSPPYNEQFF.